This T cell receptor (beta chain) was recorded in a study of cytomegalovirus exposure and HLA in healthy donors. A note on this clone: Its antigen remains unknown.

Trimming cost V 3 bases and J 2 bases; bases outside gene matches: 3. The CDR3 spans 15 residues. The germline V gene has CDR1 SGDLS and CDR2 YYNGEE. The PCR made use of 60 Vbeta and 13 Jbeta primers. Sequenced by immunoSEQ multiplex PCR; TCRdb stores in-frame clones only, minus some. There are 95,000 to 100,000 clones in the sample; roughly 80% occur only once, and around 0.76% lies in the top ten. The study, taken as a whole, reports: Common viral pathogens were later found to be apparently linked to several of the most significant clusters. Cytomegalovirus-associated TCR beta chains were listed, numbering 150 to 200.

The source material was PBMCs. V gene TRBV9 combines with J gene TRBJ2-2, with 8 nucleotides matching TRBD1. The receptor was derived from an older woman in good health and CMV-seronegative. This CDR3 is CASSAGQGNTGELFF. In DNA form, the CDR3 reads TGTGCCAGCAGCGCCGGACAGGGTAACACCGGGGAGCTGTTTTTT. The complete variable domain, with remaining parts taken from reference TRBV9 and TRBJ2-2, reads DSGVTQTPKHLITATGQRVTLRCSPRSGDLSVYWYQQSLDQGLQFLIQYYNGEERAKGNILERFSAQQFPDLHSELNLSSLELGDSALYFCASSAGQGNTGELFFGEGSRLTVL.